The 23 T cell receptor beta chains below all came from one sample that was sequenced in a study of cytomegalovirus exposure and HLA in healthy donors. The PCR was carried out with 60 Vbeta primers and 13 Jbeta primers. TCRdb's copy holds only in-frame clones and misses some; the assay was immunoSEQ multiplex PCR. Seen here are tens of thousands of clones, about four fifths observed once, and the top ten hold just under 3%. The sequencing sample was made of PBMCs. The receptors were sampled from a woman aged 30 to 39 in good health and CMV-seronegative.

The chain joins TRBV5-1 to TRBJ1-1, with D hard to call. Trimming removed 3 bases from V and 3 bases from J, with 15 bases in between. This CDR3 spans 15 amino acids. Germline CDR1 reads SGHRS; CDR2 reads YFSETQ. This CDR3 is CASSSGSGLDTEAFF. CDR3 DNA sequence: TGCGCCAGCAGCTCGGGTTCCGGGTTAGACACTGAAGCTTTCTTT.

V and J are TRBV11-3 and TRBJ2-1; 9 bases map to TRBD1. The trim removed 4 bases at V and 6 bases at J, leaving 7 bases unmatched. The CDR3 contains 15 residues. Germline V gene lookup returns CDR1 SGHNT and CDR2 YENEEA. The CDR3 nucleotides are TGTGCCAGCAGCTCAAGGGACAGGGACCCCAATGAGCAGTTCTTC. Translated: CASSSRDRDPNEQFF.

In its sample, this clone was seen once. This chain joins TRBV7-2 and TRBJ2-1, with 11 positions matching TRBD1. V lost 1 base and J lost 10; bases outside the gene matches: 9. Germline CDR1 is SGHTA and CDR2 is FQGNSA. The CDR3 is 16 residues long. CDR3 in amino acids: CASSLGEDRGLWEQFF. The CDR3 DNA reads TGTGCCAGCAGCTTAGGGGAGGACAGGGGGCTCTGGGAGCAGTTCTTC.

This sequence joins TRBV2 and TRBJ1-2; D is uncertain. Germline CDR1 reads SNHLY; CDR2 reads FYNNEI. The CDR3 spans 14 residues. The V gene lost 7 bases and the J gene lost 6 bases, with 18 bases spanning the gap. The CDR3 sequence is CASNAGSGPNGYTF. CDR3 coding DNA: TGTGCCAGCAACGCCGGCAGCGGGCCCAATGGCTACACCTTC.

This clone turned up a few times. V and J are TRBV6-4 and TRBJ2-1; maybe TRBD2 (5 bases). The CDR3 has 15 amino acids. Germline CDR1 reads MRHNA; CDR2 reads SNTAGT. Trimming shortened V by 0 bases and J by 6 bases, and 12 bases separated the two germline ends. Written as DNA, the CDR3 is TGTGCCAGCAGTGACTCGACCGCGACTACCAATGAGCAGTTCTTC. Translation gives CASSDSTATTNEQFF.

V is TRBV29-1 and J is TRBJ1-1; 7 positions agree with TRBD1. V lost 3 bases and J lost 5; bases outside the gene matches: 12. Per germline, CDR1 SQVTM and CDR2 ANQGSEA. The CDR3 has 15 residues. CDR3 loop: CSVDPSTGTWTEAFF. DNA of the CDR3: TGCAGCGTTGACCCGTCGACAGGGACTTGGACTGAAGCTTTCTTT. The full variable domain, in which reference TRBV29-1 and TRBJ1-1 provide the parts outside the CDR3, is SAVISQKPSRDICQRGTSLTIQCQVDSQVTMMFWYRQQPGQSLTLIATANQGSEATYESGFVIDKFPISRPNLTFSTLTVSNMSPEDSSIYLCSVDPSTGTWTEAFFGQGTRLTVV.

V usage is TRBV6-1 and J usage is TRBJ2-1, with a tentative D call TRBD2 (6 bases). The CDR3 has 15 residues. The germline V gene encodes CDR1 MNHNS and CDR2 SASEGT. V lost 7 bases and J 6 bases, leaving 19 bases between the germline ends. CDR3 DNA: TGTGCCAGCAACCCCGAGGGCGGGGTGGCCAATGAGCAGTTCTTC. Protein sequence: CASNPEGGVANEQFF.

V gene TRBV5-1 combines with J gene TRBJ2-7; a weak D match, TRBD1 (5 bases). CDR3 length: 12 residues. Germline lookup yields CDR1 SGHRS and CDR2 YFSETQ. Trimming removed 0 bases from V and 6 bases from J, with 7 bases in between. Here the CDR3 DNA reads TGCGCCAGCAGCTTGGAAGGGGCCGAGCAGTACTTC. This codes for CASSLEGAEQYF.

V gene TRBV10-3 combines with J gene TRBJ2-1; 10 bases map to TRBD1. Germline CDR1 reads ENHRY; CDR2 reads SYGVKD. The V and J ends lost 6 bases and 5 bases, in that order; junction bases with no gene match: 7. The length of the CDR3 is 15 residues. The DNA for the CDR3 is TGTGCCATCAGGGGACAGGGGAGGGAGAACAATGAGCAGTTCTTC. Protein: CAIRGQGRENNEQFF.

This chain links TRBV11-3 with TRBJ2-3; the match to TRBD1 covers 7 bases. The CDR3 is made up of 18 amino acids. Trimming at V came to 5 bases and at J to 1 base, leaving 15 bases not matched to a gene. The germline CDR1 and CDR2 sequences are SGHNT and YENEEA. The chain's CDR3 is CASSPPPGTAEGTDTQYF. The CDR3 DNA follows: TGTGCCAGCAGCCCACCCCCGGGGACAGCCGAGGGCACAGATACGCAGTATTTT.

The table lists this clone with a few counts. The chain has TRBV4-3 and TRBJ1-6; 8 nucleotides line up with TRBD1. CDR1 LGHNA and CDR2 YSLEER come from the germline V gene. The length of the CDR3 is 17 residues. V shed 1 base and J 5 bases; nucleotides not matched to a gene: 7. The CDR3 reads CASSQGVPGQDNSPLHF. CDR3 DNA sequence: TGCGCCAGCAGCCAAGGGGTACCGGGACAGGATAATTCACCCCTCCACTTT.

This sequence joins TRBV28 and TRBJ1-2, with TRBD1 identical over 7 bases. V was pared by 2 bases and J by 8 bases, with 11 bases of the junction left unmatched. The CDR3 length is 15 residues. Germline CDR1 MDHEN, CDR2 SYDVKM. The CDR3, as DNA: TGTGCCAGCAGTTTAGTCGGTCGGGACAGTGAAGGCTACACCTTC. This sequence encodes CASSLVGRDSEGYTF.

The gene calls are TRBV29-1 and TRBJ2-6; maybe TRBD1 (5 bases). Per germline, CDR1 SQVTM and CDR2 ANQGSEA. Trimming left V 2 bases short and J 0 bases short, with 14 bases between. There are 17 residues in the CDR3. CDR3 amino acids: CSVEPVGLNSGANVLTF. In nucleotides, the CDR3 is TGCAGCGTTGAACCCGTGGGGCTCAACTCTGGGGCCAACGTCCTGACTTTC.

The chain uses TRBV7-6 and TRBJ2-7, with TRBD1 matching over 9 bases. The length of the CDR3 is 15 residues. After removal of 4 bases from V and 6 bases from J, the junction contained 10 bases not matched to a gene. Looked up from germline, CDR1 is SGHVS and CDR2 is FNYEAQ. This CDR3 is CASSSKPGQGSEQYF. The CDR3 DNA reads TGTGCCAGCAGCTCGAAGCCGGGACAGGGAAGCGAGCAGTACTTC.

The genes are TRBV6-5 and TRBJ1-2; a weak D match, TRBD1 (6 bases). Germline CDR1 MNHEY, CDR2 SVGAGI. V was trimmed by 2 bases and J by 4 bases, leaving 14 bases between them. The CDR3 sequence is 15 residues long. The CDR3 DNA reads as TGTGCCAGCAGTTACGGGCAGGGGATCTCCTATGGCTACACCTTC. This encodes CASSYGQGISYGYTF.

The chain is built from TRBV28 and TRBJ1-1; D call uncertain. V lost 2 bases, J lost 1 base, and 8 bases lay in between. This CDR3 contains 14 residues. Looked up from germline, CDR1 is MDHEN and CDR2 is SYDVKM. Here the CDR3 reads CASSLQVPNTEAFF. The CDR3 region has the DNA TGTGCCAGCAGTTTACAGGTGCCGAACACTGAAGCTTTCTTT.

The V and J genes are TRBV19 and TRBJ1-1; D not resolved. CDR1 LNHDA and CDR2 SQIVND come from the germline V gene (reference sequence). V shed 7 bases and J shed 6 bases, with 21 bases lying between them. The CDR3 sequence is 15 residues long. The CDR3 bases are TGTGCCAGTAAAATCGGAGGCTATACCAGCGCTGAAGCTTTCTTT. Its protein is CASKIGGYTSAEAFF.

The chain carries TRBV9 and TRBJ2-1; D unclear. V lost 3 bases and J lost 9, with 10 bases in between. The CDR3 runs to 12 residues. Germline values: CDR1 SGDLS, CDR2 YYNGEE. This chain's CDR3 is CASSAFSPEQFF. Written as DNA, the CDR3 is TGTGCCAGCAGCGCCTTCTCCCCTGAGCAGTTCTTC.

The chain uses TRBV5-1 and TRBJ2-1, with 8 positions matching TRBD2. The V gene end was trimmed by 0 bases and the J gene end by 4 bases; junction bases not matched to a gene: 6. The CDR3 extends over 16 amino acids. Germline CDR1 and CDR2: SGHRS and YFSETQ. The DNA for the CDR3 is TGCGCCAGCAGCTTGGATGGACTAGCAGCATACAATGAGCAGTTCTTC. Encoded protein: CASSLDGLAAYNEQFF.

The chain couples TRBV6-5 to TRBJ2-5; TRBD2 agrees at 11 bases. The CDR3 has 15 amino acids. From germline, CDR1 is MNHEY and CDR2 SVGAGI. Unmatched junction bases numbered 6, after V lost 5 bases and J lost 4 bases. The chain's CDR3 is CASSRLAGSSETQYF. CDR3 bases: TGTGCCAGCAGTCGACTAGCGGGATCTTCAGAGACCCAGTACTTC.

The V gene is TRBV7-6, the J gene TRBJ2-7; 8 bases are a match to TRBD1. The CDR3 consists of 13 residues. CDR1 and CDR2 (germline): SGHVS, FNYEAQ. V shed 5 bases and J 3 bases; nucleotides not matched to a gene: 3. This chain's CDR3 is CASSGTGNYEQYF. Written as DNA, the CDR3 is TGTGCCAGCAGCGGGACAGGAAACTACGAGCAGTACTTC.

This clone occurred a few times. V and J are TRBV11-3 and TRBJ1-1; 7 bases align to TRBD1. J gave up 1 base and V 4 bases, and 3 bases lay outside the gene matches. The CDR3 has 14 residues. The V gene's germline CDR1 is SGHNT and CDR2 YENEEA. The CDR3, as DNA: TGTGCCAGCAGCTACGACAGGGCGAACACTGAAGCTTTCTTT. It yields the protein CASSYDRANTEAFF.

The chain couples TRBV5-1 to TRBJ1-1, with D perhaps TRBD1 (6 bases). CDR1 and CDR2 (germline): SGHRS, YFSETQ. The V end was cut by 5 bases, the J end by 1 base, with 18 bases between. CDR3 length: 16 amino acids. The CDR3 loop reads CASRPPPGQPNTEAFF. CDR3 bases: TGCGCCAGCAGACCGCCCCCGGGACAACCGAACACTGAAGCTTTCTTT. Drawing the rest from reference TRBV5-1 and TRBJ1-1, the complete variable domain is KAGVTQTPRYLIKTRGQQVTLSCSPISGHRSVSWYQQTPGQGLQFLFEYFSETQRNKGNFPGRFSGRQFSNSRSEMNVSTLELGDSALYLCASRPPPGQPNTEAFFGQGTRLTVV.